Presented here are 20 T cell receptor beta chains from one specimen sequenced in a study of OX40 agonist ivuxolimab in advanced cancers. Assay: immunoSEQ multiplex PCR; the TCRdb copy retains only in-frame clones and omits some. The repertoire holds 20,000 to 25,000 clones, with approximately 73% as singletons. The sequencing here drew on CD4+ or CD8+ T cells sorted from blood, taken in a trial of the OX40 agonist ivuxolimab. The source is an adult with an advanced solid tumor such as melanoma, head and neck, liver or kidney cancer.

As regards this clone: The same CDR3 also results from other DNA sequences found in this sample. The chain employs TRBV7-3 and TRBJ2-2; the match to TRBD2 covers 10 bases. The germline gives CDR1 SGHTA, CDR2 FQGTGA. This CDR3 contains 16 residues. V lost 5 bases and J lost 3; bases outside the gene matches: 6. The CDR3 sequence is CASSPPSGGDTGELFF. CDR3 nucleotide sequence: TGTGCCAGCAGCCCCCCTAGCGGGGGAGACACCGGGGAGCTGTTTTTT.

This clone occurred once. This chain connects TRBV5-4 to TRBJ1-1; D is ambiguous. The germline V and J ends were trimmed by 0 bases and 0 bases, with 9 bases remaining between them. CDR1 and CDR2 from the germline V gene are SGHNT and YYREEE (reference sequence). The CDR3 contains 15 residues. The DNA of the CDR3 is TGTGCCAGCAGCTTGGGTCACAGACTGAACACTGAAGCTTTCTTT. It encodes CASSLGHRLNTEAFF.

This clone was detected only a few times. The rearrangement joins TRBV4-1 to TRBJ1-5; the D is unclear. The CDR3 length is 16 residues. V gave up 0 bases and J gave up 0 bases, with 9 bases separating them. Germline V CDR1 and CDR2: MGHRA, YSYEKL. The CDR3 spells CASSQEAPASNQPQHF. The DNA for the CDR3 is TGCGCCAGCAGCCAAGAGGCGCCAGCTAGCAATCAGCCCCAGCATTTT.

The CDR3 nucleotides are TGTGCCAGCAGCCTACTGTTAGGACAGAACACTGAAGCTTTCTTT. Translating gives CASSLLLGQNTEAFF. The chain has TRBV11-3 and TRBJ1-1, with D maybe TRBD1 (5 bases). The V end lost 5 bases, the J end lost 1 base, and 14 bases lay between the germline ends. The CDR3 is made up of 15 amino acids. The V gene's germline CDR1 is SGHNT and CDR2 YENEEA.

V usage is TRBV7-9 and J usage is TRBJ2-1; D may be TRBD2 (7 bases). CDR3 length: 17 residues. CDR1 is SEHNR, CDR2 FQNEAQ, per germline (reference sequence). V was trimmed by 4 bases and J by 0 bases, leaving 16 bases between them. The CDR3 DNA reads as TGTGCCAGCAGCTCTTCAGGGGAGGGGTACTCCTACAATGAGCAGTTCTTC. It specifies CASSSSGEGYSYNEQFF.

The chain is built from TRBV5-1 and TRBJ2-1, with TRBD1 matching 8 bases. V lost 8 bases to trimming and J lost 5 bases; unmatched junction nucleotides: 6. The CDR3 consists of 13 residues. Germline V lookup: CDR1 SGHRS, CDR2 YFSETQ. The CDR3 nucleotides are TGCGCCAGTTGGGGGACAGGAAACAATGAGCAGTTCTTC. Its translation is CASWGTGNNEQFF.

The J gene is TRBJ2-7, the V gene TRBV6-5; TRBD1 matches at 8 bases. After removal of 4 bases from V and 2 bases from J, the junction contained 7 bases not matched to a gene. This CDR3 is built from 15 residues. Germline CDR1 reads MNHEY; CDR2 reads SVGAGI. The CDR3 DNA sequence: TGTGCCAGCAGTTTAGGCGACAGGGGACCCTACGAGCAGTACTTC. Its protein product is CASSLGDRGPYEQYF.

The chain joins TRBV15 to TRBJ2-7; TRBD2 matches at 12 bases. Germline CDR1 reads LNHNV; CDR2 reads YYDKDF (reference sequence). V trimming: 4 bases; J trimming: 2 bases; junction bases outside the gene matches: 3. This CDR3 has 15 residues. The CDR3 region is CATSKLAGGTYEQYF. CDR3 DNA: TGTGCCACCAGCAAACTAGCGGGGGGTACCTACGAGCAGTACTTC. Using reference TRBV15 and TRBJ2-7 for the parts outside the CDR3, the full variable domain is DAMVIQNPRYQVTQFGKPVTLSCSQTLNHNVMYWYQQKSSQAPKLLFHYYDKDFNNEADTPDNFQSRRPNTSFCFLDIRSPGLGDTAMYLCATSKLAGGTYEQYFGPGTRLTVT.

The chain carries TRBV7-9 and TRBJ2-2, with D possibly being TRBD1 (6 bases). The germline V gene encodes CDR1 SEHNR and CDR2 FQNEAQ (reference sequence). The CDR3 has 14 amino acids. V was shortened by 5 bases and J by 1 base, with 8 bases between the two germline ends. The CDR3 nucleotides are TGTGCCAGCAGCGTGACAGGGAACACCGGGGAGCTGTTTTTT. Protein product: CASSVTGNTGELFF.

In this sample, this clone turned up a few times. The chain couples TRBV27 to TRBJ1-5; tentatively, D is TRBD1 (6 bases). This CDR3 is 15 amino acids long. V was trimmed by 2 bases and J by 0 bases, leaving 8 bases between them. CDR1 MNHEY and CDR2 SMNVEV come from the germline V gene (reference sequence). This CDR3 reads CASSLGGHSNQPQHF. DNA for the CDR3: TGTGCCAGCAGTTTAGGGGGGCATAGCAATCAGCCCCAGCATTTT.

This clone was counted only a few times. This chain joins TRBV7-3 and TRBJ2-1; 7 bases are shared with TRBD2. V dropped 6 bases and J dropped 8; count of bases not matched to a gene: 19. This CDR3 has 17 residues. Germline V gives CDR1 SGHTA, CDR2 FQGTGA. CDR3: CASSSNPGTTGTDEQFF. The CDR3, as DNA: TGTGCCAGCAGTTCAAACCCCGGGACTACGGGTACGGATGAGCAGTTCTTC.

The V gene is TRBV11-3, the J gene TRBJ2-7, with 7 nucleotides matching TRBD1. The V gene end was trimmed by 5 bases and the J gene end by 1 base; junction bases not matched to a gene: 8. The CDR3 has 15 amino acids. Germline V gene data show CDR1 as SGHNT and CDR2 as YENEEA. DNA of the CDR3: TGTGCCAGCAGCCCAAGGACAGGCCTTTCCTACGAGCAGTACTTC. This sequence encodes CASSPRTGLSYEQYF.

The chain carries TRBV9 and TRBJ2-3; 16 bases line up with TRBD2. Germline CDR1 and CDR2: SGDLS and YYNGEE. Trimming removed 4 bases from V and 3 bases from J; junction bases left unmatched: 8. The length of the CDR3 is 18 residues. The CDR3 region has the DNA TGTGCCAGCAGCCCAACCGGGACTAGCGGGGGGGCTACAGATACGCAGTATTTT. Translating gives CASSPTGTSGGATDTQYF.

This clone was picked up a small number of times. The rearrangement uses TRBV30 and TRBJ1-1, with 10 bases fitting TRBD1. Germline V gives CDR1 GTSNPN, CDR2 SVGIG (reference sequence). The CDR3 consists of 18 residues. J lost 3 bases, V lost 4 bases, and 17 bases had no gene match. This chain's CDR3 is CAWISRARDRGVDTEAFF. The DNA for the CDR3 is TGTGCCTGGATCAGTAGGGCCCGGGACAGGGGTGTAGACACTGAAGCTTTCTTT.

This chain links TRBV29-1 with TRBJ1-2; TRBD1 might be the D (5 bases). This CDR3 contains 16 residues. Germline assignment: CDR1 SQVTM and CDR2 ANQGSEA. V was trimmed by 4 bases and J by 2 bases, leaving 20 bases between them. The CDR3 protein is CSVGSVRTDINYGYTF. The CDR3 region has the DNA TGCAGCGTTGGGAGCGTCCGGACGGACATAAACTATGGCTACACCTTC.

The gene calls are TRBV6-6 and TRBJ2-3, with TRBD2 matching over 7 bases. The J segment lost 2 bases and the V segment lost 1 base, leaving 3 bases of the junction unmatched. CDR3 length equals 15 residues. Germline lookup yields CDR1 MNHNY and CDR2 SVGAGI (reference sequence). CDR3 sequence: CASSYWRGSTDTQYF. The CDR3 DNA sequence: TGTGCCAGCAGTTACTGGCGGGGGTCCACAGATACGCAGTATTTT.

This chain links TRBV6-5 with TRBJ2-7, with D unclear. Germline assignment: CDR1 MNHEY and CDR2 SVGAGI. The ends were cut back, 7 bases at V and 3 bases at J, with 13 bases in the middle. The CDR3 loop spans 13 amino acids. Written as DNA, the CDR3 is TGTGCCAGCATTGGGCAGACCTTCTACGAGCAGTACTTC. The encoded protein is CASIGQTFYEQYF.

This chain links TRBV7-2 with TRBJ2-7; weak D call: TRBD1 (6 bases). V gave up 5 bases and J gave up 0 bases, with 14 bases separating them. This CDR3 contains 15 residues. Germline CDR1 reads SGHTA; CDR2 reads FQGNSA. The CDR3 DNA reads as TGTGCCAGCAGCCAGTGGGACATCAGCTCCTACGAGCAGTACTTC. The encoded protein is CASSQWDISSYEQYF. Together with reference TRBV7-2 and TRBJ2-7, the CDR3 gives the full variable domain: GAGVSQSPSNKVTEKGKDVELRCDPISGHTALYWYRQSLGQGLEFLIYFQGNSAPDKSGLPSDRFSAERTGGSVSTLTIQRTQQEDSAVYLCASSQWDISSYEQYFGPGTRLTVT.

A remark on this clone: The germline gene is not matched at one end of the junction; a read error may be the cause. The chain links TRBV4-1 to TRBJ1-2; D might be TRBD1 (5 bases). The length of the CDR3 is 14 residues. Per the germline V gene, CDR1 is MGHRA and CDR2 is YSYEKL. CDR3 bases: TGCGCCAGCAGCCAAGATCCCCTCCAGGGTTTTTGGCCTTTC. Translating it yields CASSQDPLQGFWPF.

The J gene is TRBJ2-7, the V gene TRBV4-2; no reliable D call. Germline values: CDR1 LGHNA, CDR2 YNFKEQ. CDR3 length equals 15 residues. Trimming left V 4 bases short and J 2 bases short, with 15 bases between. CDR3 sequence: CASSLGTEGTYEQYF. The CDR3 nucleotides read TGTGCCAGCAGCCTTGGAACAGAAGGTACCTACGAGCAGTACTTC.